These 5 T cell receptor beta chains share one sample of origin, sequenced in a study of T-cell memory formation after mild COVID-19. TCRdb reprocessed the 5' RACE reads with MiXCR, giving one entry per CDR3 protein. This sample yields 500,000 to 550,000 distinct CDR3 sequences, of which 20% are seen a single time; roughly an eighth belongs to the top ten. The sequencing input was PBMCs or a T cell subset sorted from them (not recorded which). The receptors were gathered from an adult woman who had mild COVID-19 (a few samples of this study predate the infection). Cell type and time point are not known.

This clonotype has a handful of counts. This rearrangement joins TRBV9 to TRBJ2-2, with D perhaps TRBD2 (6 bases). Trimming pared 0 bases from V and 4 bases from J, leaving 10 bases between. The CDR3 contains 15 residues. Germline lookup yields CDR1 SGDLS and CDR2 YYNGEE. The CDR3 nucleotides are TGTGCCAGCAGCGTAGCTCTGGGGGGCACCGGGGAGCTGTTTTTT. Translation: CASSVALGGTGELFF.

The chain uses TRBV5-6 and TRBJ2-3; tentatively, D is TRBD2 (5 bases). This CDR3 spans 13 amino acids. Germline V CDR1 and CDR2: SGHDT, YYEEEE. The V gene lost 0 bases and the J gene lost 13 bases, with 15 bases spanning the gap. CDR3 coding DNA: TGTGCCAGCAGCTTGGCCTTCCTAGCCGGCAAGTATTTT. Its protein is CASSLAFLAGKYF.

This chain joins TRBV27 and TRBJ1-2; the D gene is possibly TRBD1 (6 bases). Germline loops: CDR1 MNHEY, CDR2 SMNVEV (reference sequence). Trimming stripped 3 bases from V and 3 bases from J, with 11 bases between. CDR3 length: 14 amino acids. The CDR3 DNA reads TGTGCCAGCAGTTTCCGGGGGCGCGACTATGGCTACACCTTC. It codes for CASSFRGRDYGYTF.

This clonotype was recorded at least ten times. The chain is built from TRBV7-2 and TRBJ2-1, with 7 bases identical to TRBD2. J lost 0 bases, V lost 3 bases, and 5 bases had no gene match. The CDR3 spans 16 residues. From germline, CDR1 is SGHTA and CDR2 FQGNSA. DNA for the CDR3: TGTGCCAGCAGCTTGGGCGGGAGCCCCTCCTACAATGAGCAGTTCTTC. This gives the protein CASSLGGSPSYNEQFF.

This chain joins TRBV18 and TRBJ2-1, with 10 bases aligning to TRBD2. Trimming at V came to 6 bases and at J to 2 bases, leaving 7 bases not matched to a gene. CDR3 length: 16 residues. CDR1 KGHSH and CDR2 LQKENI come from the germline V gene. CDR3 in amino acids: CASSRPSGRTYNEQFF. Here the CDR3 DNA reads TGTGCCAGCTCCCGCCCTAGCGGGAGAACCTACAATGAGCAGTTCTTC.